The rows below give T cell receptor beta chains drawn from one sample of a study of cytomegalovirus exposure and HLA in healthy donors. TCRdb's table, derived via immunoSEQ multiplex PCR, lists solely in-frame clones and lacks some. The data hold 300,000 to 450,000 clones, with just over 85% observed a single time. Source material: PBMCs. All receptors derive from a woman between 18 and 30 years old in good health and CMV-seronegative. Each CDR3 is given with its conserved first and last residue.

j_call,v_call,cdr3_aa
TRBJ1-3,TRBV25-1,CASSRGSGNTIYF
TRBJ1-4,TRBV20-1,CSAQDLFF
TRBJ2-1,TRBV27,CASSFSGTTAEQFF
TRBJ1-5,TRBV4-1,CASSLMDRNNQPQHF
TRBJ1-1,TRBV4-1,CASSPAGRTTEAFF
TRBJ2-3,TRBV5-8,CASSLDRGSTDTQYF
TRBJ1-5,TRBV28,CASSSGVQPQHF
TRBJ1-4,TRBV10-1,CASSPNSGEKLFF
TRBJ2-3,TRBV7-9,CASSGGGSPDTQYF
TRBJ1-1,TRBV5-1,CASSFAGMNTEAFF
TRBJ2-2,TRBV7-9,CASSRAGGSGGELFF
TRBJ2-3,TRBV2,CASSIGSSDTQYF
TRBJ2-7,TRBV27,CATQGSGLRYEQYF
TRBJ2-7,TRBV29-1,CSVKQGSEQYF
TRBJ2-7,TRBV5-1,CASSLVRGPGLAVEQYF
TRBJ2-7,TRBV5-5,CASSLVGTAYTSYEQYF
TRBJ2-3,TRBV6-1,CASRKQGGPDTQYF
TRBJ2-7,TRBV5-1,CASSGPDRGVTYEQYF
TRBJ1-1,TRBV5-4,CASSLVTVNTEAFF
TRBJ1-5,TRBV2,CASSLDRGSNQPQHF
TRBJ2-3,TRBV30,CAWSRVRSADTQYF
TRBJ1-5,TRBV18,CASSPDGDNQPQHF
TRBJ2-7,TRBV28,CASSPNYEQYF
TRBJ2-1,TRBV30,CAWMEGSYNEQFF
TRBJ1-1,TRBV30,CAWITGAGGERATEAFF
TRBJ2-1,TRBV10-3,CAISGGLAGVYNEQFF
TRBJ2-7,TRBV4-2,CASSQRLAGLTYEQYF
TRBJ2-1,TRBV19,CASSMSGATYNEQFF
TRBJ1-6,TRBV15,CATSRDGQVTGDSPLHF
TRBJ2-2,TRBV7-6,CASSPRAAGELFF
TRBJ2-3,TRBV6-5,CASSYSGQGAEGTQYF
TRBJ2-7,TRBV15,CATSRDREGLEQYF
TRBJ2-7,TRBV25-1,CASGNRGSYEQYF
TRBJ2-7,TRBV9,CASSLGLATPLDEQYF
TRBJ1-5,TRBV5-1,CASSITPDQPQHF
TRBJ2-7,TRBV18,CASSPWETGSEQYF
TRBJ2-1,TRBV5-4,CASSLQADVAYNEQFF
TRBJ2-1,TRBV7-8,CASSLERQGPSQFF
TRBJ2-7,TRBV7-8,CASSPIAGGTYEQYF
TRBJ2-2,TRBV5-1,CASSFTSGGWTGELFF
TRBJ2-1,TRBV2,CASSGLQGSSYNEQFF